The present entry profiles one TCR beta chain with its context. The antigen remains unidentified. Documented treatment: oral pan-JAK inhibitor, 5-10 mg twice daily. The CDR3 runs to 15 residues. CDR1 is SGHTA and CDR2 is FQGNSA in the germline V gene. V was trimmed by 1 base and J by 0 bases, leaving 7 bases between them. The entry originates in a study of CD8+ T cells in alopecia areata. Study summary: Twice a day, 5 to 10 mg of oral tofacitinib was administered to treated patients. Whole-study findings and limits: Having just one nonresponder leaves the connection between baseline CD8+ expansion and response unresolved. Among the cells sequenced in scalp samples are also the resident alphabeta T cells of normal skin.

In each case, RNA was isolated and then reverse transcribed into cDNA as the sequencing template. TCRdb's table, derived via immunoSEQ multiplex PCR, lists solely in-frame clones and lacks some. This repertoire shows 180,000 or so clones, about 47% found once; its top ten account for about 9.5%. The source of this sequence is a human donor with alopecia areata. V gene TRBV7-2 combines with J gene TRBJ2-1, with D unresolved. The specimen comprised CD8+ T cells sorted from blood, sampled between weeks 51 and 52, from a patient treated with tofacitinib. CDR3 DNA sequence: TGTGCCAGCAGCTTAGTGGTTGGCTCCTACAATGAGCAGTTCTTC. Its protein is CASSLVVGSYNEQFF.